Listed here are 9 T cell receptor beta chains from one sample, sequenced in a study of blood T cell repertoires in COVID-19. This table comes from immunoSEQ multiplex PCR, and its TCRdb copy is limited to in-frame clones, with some not included. The data hold roughly 200,000 clones, with around 76% observed a single time. Material: peripheral blood. Every receptor here comes from a woman aged 50 to 60 with active or convalescent COVID-19.

This clone was found once. The genes are TRBV27 and TRBJ1-5; TRBD1 aligns across 11 bases. V dropped 3 bases and J dropped 0; count of bases not matched to a gene: 10. Looked up from germline, CDR1 is MNHEY and CDR2 is SMNVEV (reference sequence). The CDR3 runs 19 residues. CDR3 residues: CASSFSGDRGENSNQPQHF. DNA for the CDR3: TGTGCCAGCAGTTTTAGTGGGGACAGGGGGGAAAATAGCAATCAGCCCCAGCATTTT.

This clone was seen a few times. V usage is TRBV29-1 and J usage is TRBJ2-3; 13 bases line up with TRBD2. The CDR3 has 14 residues. Trimming removed 4 bases from V and 8 bases from J; junction bases left unmatched: 6. Germline CDR1 and CDR2: SQVTM and ANQGSEA. CDR3 region: CSVGGLAGEPTQYF. DNA for the CDR3: TGCAGCGTTGGCGGACTAGCGGGAGAACCTACGCAGTATTTT.

This chain joins TRBV5-1 and TRBJ1-3, with D perhaps TRBD1 (6 bases). CDR3 length equals 17 residues. V was shortened by 0 bases and J by 1 base, with 14 bases between the two germline ends. The V gene's germline CDR1 is SGHRS and CDR2 YFSETQ. CDR3 in amino acids: CASSLEGELESGNTIYF. DNA for the CDR3: TGCGCCAGCAGCTTGGAGGGGGAATTGGAGTCTGGAAACACCATATATTTT. Using reference TRBV5-1 and TRBJ1-3 for the parts outside the CDR3, the full variable domain is KAGVTQTPRYLIKTRGQQVTLSCSPISGHRSVSWYQQTPGQGLQFLFEYFSETQRNKGNFPGRFSGRQFSNSRSEMNVSTLELGDSALYLCASSLEGELESGNTIYFGEGSWLTVV.

V is TRBV5-1 and J is TRBJ2-7; tentatively, D is TRBD1 (5 bases). The CDR3 consists of 15 residues. Per germline, CDR1 SGHRS and CDR2 YFSETQ. Trimming removed 0 bases from V and 2 bases from J, with 12 bases in between. In DNA, the CDR3 is TGCGCCAGCAGCTTGGTTTCAGGGAACACCTACGAGCAGTACTTC. Amino acids: CASSLVSGNTYEQYF.

This chain connects TRBV5-6 to TRBJ1-2; D is unresolved. Germline-derived CDR1 and CDR2 are SGHDT and YYEEEE. The CDR3 is made up of 13 amino acids. V lost 0 bases and J lost 2, with 5 bases in between. In DNA form, the CDR3 reads TGTGCCAGCAGCTTGGCCAGGAACTATGGCTACACCTTC. Amino acids: CASSLARNYGYTF.

V usage is TRBV21-1 and J usage is TRBJ2-4; the table's D call TRBD2 went unverified against the DNA. TRBV21-1 is a pseudogene segment. CDR3 length: 18 amino acids. As DNA, the CDR3 is TGTGCCAGCAGCAAAGGTAGTAGCCGGGGACTAGCCAAAAACATTCAGTACTTC. This encodes CASSKGSSRGLAKNIQYF.

V usage is TRBV7-3 and J usage is TRBJ1-1; D not resolved. Germline values: CDR1 SGHTA, CDR2 FQGTGA. V was clipped by 5 bases and J by 3 bases, with 10 bases between them. The CDR3 totals 13 residues. For the CDR3, the DNA is TGTGCCAGCAGCCACGACCGGGACACTGAAGCTTTCTTT. Its translation is CASSHDRDTEAFF.

The CDR3 DNA sequence: TGTGCCAGCTCGAGCCCGGACAGGTCAATCTATGGCTACACCTTC. This encodes CASSSPDRSIYGYTF. The chain employs TRBV18 and TRBJ1-2, with 7 nucleotides matching TRBD1. CDR1 KGHSH and CDR2 LQKENI come from the germline V gene. The CDR3 runs to 15 residues. The trim removed 6 bases at V and 4 bases at J, leaving 11 bases unmatched.

The V call is TRBV28, the J call TRBJ1-1; TRBD1 matches at 8 bases. The CDR3 loop spans 13 amino acids. V was pared by 6 bases and J by 3 bases, with 3 bases of the junction left unmatched. The germline V gene encodes CDR1 MDHEN and CDR2 SYDVKM. CDR3 sequence reads: CASREQGDTEAFF. CDR3 sequence (DNA): TGTGCCAGCAGAGAACAGGGGGACACTGAAGCTTTCTTT.